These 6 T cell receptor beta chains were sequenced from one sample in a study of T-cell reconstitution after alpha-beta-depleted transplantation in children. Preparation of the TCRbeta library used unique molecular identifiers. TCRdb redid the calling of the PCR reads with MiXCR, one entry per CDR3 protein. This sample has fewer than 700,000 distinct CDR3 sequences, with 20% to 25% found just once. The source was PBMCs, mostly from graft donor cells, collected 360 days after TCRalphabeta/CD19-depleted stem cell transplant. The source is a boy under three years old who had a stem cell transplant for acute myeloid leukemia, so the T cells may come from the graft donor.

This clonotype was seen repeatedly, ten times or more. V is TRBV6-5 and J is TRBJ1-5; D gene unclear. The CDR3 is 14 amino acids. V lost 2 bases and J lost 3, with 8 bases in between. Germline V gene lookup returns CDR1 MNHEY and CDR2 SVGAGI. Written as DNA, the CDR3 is TGTGCCAGCAGTTACAGGTCCAACAATCAGCCCCAGCATTTT. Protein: CASSYRSNNQPQHF.

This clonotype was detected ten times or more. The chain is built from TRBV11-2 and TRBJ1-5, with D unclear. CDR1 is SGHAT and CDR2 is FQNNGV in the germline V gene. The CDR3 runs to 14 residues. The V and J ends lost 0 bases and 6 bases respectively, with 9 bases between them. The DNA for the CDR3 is TGTGCCAGCAGCTTAGAAAGGGTGGGTCAGCCCCAGCATTTT. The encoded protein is CASSLERVGQPQHF.

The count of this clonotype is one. CDR3 loop: CASSLGQPGLANYEQYF. Written as DNA, the CDR3 is TGTGCCAGCAGCTTAGGGCAACCGGGACTAGCGAACTACGAGCAGTACTTC. This chain uses TRBV7-2 with TRBJ2-7; 10 bases agree with TRBD2. The V segment lost 1 base and the J segment 3 bases; nucleotides outside the gene matches: 9. The germline V gene has CDR1 SGHTA and CDR2 FQGNSA. The CDR3 consists of 17 residues.

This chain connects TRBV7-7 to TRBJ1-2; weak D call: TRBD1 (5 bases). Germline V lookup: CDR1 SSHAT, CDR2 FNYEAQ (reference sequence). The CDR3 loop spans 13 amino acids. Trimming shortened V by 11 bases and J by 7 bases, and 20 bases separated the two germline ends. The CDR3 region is CASRGRVESGYTF. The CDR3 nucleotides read TGTGCCTCCCGCGGCAGGGTGGAGTCTGGCTACACCTTC.

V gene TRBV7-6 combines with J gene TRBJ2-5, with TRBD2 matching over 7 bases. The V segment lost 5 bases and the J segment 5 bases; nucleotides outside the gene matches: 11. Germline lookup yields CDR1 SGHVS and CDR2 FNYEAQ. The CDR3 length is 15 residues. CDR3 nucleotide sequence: TGTGCCAGCAGCAAAACACGACTAGCAGTGGAGACCCAGTACTTC. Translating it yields CASSKTRLAVETQYF.

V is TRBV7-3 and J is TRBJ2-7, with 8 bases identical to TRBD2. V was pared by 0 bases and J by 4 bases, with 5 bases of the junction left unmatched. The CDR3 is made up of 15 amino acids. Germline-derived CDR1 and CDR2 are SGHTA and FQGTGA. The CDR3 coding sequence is TGTGCCAGCAGCTTAACGAGCGGGGGACCTTACGAGCAGTACTTC. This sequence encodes CASSLTSGGPYEQYF.